This T cell receptor (beta chain) was recorded in a study of cytomegalovirus exposure and HLA in healthy donors. Overall study results and limits: Most of the TCR beta V segments (in an earlier analysis) were productive either about 90% or about 30% of the time. Clonal expansion was found to be greater in HLA-associated TCR beta chains than in equally common others in a later analysis. As a later analysis revealed, the rate of TCR association differed by HLA locus, with DRB1 most and HLA-C fewest.

CDR3 size: 15 residues. Germline loops: CDR1 KGHSH, CDR2 LQKENI. V dropped 2 bases and J dropped 9; count of bases not matched to a gene: 7. Note on this clone: Its antigen is as yet unknown.

It was with 60 Vbeta and 13 Jbeta primers that the PCR ran. Libraries were prepared by immunoSEQ multiplex PCR; TCRdb keeps only in-frame clonotypes and omits some of them. The sample holds some 250,000 clones, approximately 82% seen once. The V and J genes are TRBV18 and TRBJ2-1; 10 nucleotides agree with TRBD2. This sequence originates from a woman aged 55-69 years in good health and CMV-seropositive. What was sequenced was PBMCs. CDR3 coding DNA: TGTGCCAGCTCACCAATTGACAGCGGGAGGGGTGAGCAGTTCTTC. This translates into CASSPIDSGRGEQFF.